The 11 T cell receptor beta chains given below trace back to one sample, sequenced in a study of cytomegalovirus exposure and HLA in healthy donors. A multiplex PCR was run with 60 Vbeta primers and 13 Jbeta primers. Here immunoSEQ multiplex PCR was the method, and the copy in TCRdb shows in-frame clones only, minus some. There are around 210,000 clones in the sample; around 80% occur only once, and roughly 0.45% lies in the top ten. Sequences were obtained from PBMCs. The receptors here all came from a boy aged 10-17 years in good health and CMV-seronegative.

The V call is TRBV9, the J call TRBJ2-5; tentative D call: TRBD2 (5 bases). CDR1 and CDR2 (germline): SGDLS, YYNGEE. V was pared by 0 bases and J by 5 bases, with 11 bases between. CDR3 length equals 14 residues. CDR3 nucleotide sequence: TGTGCCAGCAGCGTAGACCTAGCTCGGGAGACCCAGTACTTC. This sequence encodes CASSVDLARETQYF.

This clone was recorded once. The chain joins TRBV7-8 to TRBJ1-6, with D possibly matching TRBD1 (5 bases). The CDR3 totals 12 residues. V was trimmed by 7 bases and J by 7 bases, leaving 8 bases between them. Germline V gene data show CDR1 as SGHVS and CDR2 as FQNEAQ. DNA for the CDR3: TGTGCCAGCACAGGGCTGAATTCACCCCTCCACTTT. Its translation is CASTGLNSPLHF.

This clone turned up a few times. The chain has TRBV30 and TRBJ2-7; 7 bases are a match to TRBD1. There are 13 residues in the CDR3. V lost 2 bases, J lost 10 bases, and 11 bases stayed unmatched. Germline-derived CDR1 and CDR2 are GTSNPN and SVGIG (reference sequence). CDR3 nucleotides: TGTGCCTGGAGTCCCGGGACAGCCGATGACCAGTACTTC. Encoded protein: CAWSPGTADDQYF. The entire variable domain, with the rest obtained from reference TRBV30 and TRBJ2-7, is as follows: SQTIHQWPATLVQPVGSPLSLECTVEGTSNPNLYWYRQAAGRGLQLLFYSVGIGQISSEVPQNLSASRPQDRQFILSSKKLLLSDSGFYLCAWSPGTADDQYFGPGTRLTVT.

V is TRBV30 and J is TRBJ2-1; 7 bases line up with TRBD1. Trimming took 2 bases from V and 14 from J; bases not matched to a gene: 9. Germline V gene lookup returns CDR1 GTSNPN and CDR2 SVGIG (reference sequence). This CDR3 contains 12 residues. The CDR3 spells CAWSPWTGREFF. Written as DNA, the CDR3 is TGTGCCTGGAGTCCGTGGACAGGTAGAGAGTTCTTC.

This clone was recorded once. V and J are TRBV2 and TRBJ2-7; tentatively, D is TRBD2 (5 bases). V shed 3 bases and J shed 5 bases, with 17 bases lying between them. The germline V gene encodes CDR1 SNHLY and CDR2 FYNNEI. The CDR3 sequence is 15 residues long. The CDR3 DNA follows: TGTGCCAGCAGTGAGACTCGCCATTGGGAGCACGAGCAGTACTTC. This encodes CASSETRHWEHEQYF.

The CDR3 is CASSRRVSYGYTF. The CDR3 nucleotides read TGTGCCAGCAGCCGCCGGGTTTCCTATGGCTACACCTTC. J is TRBJ1-2 and V is TRBV5-6; no clear D gene. From germline, CDR1 is SGHDT and CDR2 YYEEEE. The germline V and J ends were trimmed by 4 bases and 4 bases, with 11 bases remaining between them. The CDR3 length is 13 residues.

This clone was seen only once. The rearrangement uses TRBV9 and TRBJ2-7; D perhaps matches TRBD2 (5 bases). The germline gives CDR1 SGDLS, CDR2 YYNGEE. The CDR3 covers 15 residues. Trimming pared 0 bases from V and 0 bases from J, leaving 10 bases between. The CDR3 sequence is CASSVAGSSSYEQYF. Written as DNA, the CDR3 is TGTGCCAGCAGCGTAGCGGGATCGAGCTCCTACGAGCAGTACTTC.

V usage is TRBV21-1 and J usage is TRBJ1-1; the table's TRBD1 call for D was not verified on the DNA. TRBV21-1 is annotated as a pseudogene. CDR3 size: 17 residues. The DNA for the CDR3 is TGTGCCAGCCCCCAGACAGGGGACCCCCCGGAGAACACTGAAGCTTTCTTT. It is translated as CASPQTGDPPENTEAFF.

CDR3 residues: CASSGTTGGQPQHF. Here the CDR3 DNA reads TGTGCCAGCAGTGGGACAACAGGGGGGCAGCCCCAGCATTTT. The V call is TRBV6-1, the J call TRBJ1-5, with 8 bases that match TRBD1. Germline trimming cut 4 bases from V and 7 bases from J; bases unmatched to any gene: 6. Germline V CDR1 and CDR2: MNHNS, SASEGT. CDR3 length: 14 amino acids.

The rearrangement joins TRBV10-3 to TRBJ2-1, with 14 bases fitting TRBD2. J was trimmed by 9 bases and V by 6 bases; bases with no gene match: 16. Germline loops: CDR1 ENHRY, CDR2 SYGVKD. The CDR3 totals 18 residues. The CDR3 bases are TGTGCCATCAGCCCCCGGACTAGCGGGGGGCCCTTCGGGGGTGAGCAGTTCTTC. It is translated as CAISPRTSGGPFGGEQFF.

The V and J genes are TRBV7-8 and TRBJ2-7; D is perhaps TRBD1 (6 bases). V lost 3 bases and J lost 0, with 9 bases in between. The CDR3 totals 14 residues. Germline-derived CDR1 and CDR2 are SGHVS and FQNEAQ. This CDR3 reads CASSFRTASYEQYF. As DNA, the CDR3 is TGTGCCAGCAGCTTTAGGACAGCCTCCTACGAGCAGTACTTC.